Following are 26 T cell receptor beta chains from one sample sequenced in a study of blood T cell repertoires in COVID-19. Assay used: immunoSEQ multiplex PCR; TCRdb lists only in-frame clones, some missing. The data hold 15,000 to 20,000 clones, with 88% observed a single time. The specimen was peripheral blood. The receptor set was obtained from a human donor in a cohort sampled during active COVID-19.

This sequence joins TRBV7-9 and TRBJ2-2, with D possibly TRBD1 on 5 matching bases. CDR3 size: 15 residues. The V gene's germline CDR1 is SEHNR and CDR2 FQNEAQ (reference sequence). V lost 7 bases, J lost 2 bases, and 14 bases lay in between. The CDR3 DNA is TGTGCCAGCATGCCCGCAGGGTACAACACCGGGGAGCTGTTTTTT. Amino acids: CASMPAGYNTGELFF. Full variable domain (missing parts from reference TRBV7-9 and TRBJ2-2): DTGVSQNPRHKITKRGQNVTFRCDPISEHNRLYWYRQTLGQGPEFLTYFQNEAQLEKSRLLSDRFSAERPKGSFSTLEIQRTEQGDSAMYLCASMPAGYNTGELFFGEGSRLTVL.

The rearrangement uses TRBV7-9 and TRBJ1-4; the D is unclear. Germline-derived CDR1 and CDR2 are SEHNR and FQNEAQ (reference sequence). The CDR3 extends over 14 amino acids. Trimming removed 5 bases from V and 8 bases from J, with 15 bases in between. CDR3 sequence (DNA): TGTGCCAGCAGCCCTCCCTTAACGCGGGAAAAACTGTTTTTT. Its translation: CASSPPLTREKLFF.

Only one count was recorded for this clone. The chain links TRBV21-1 to TRBJ1-5; the table's D call of TRBD1 was not tested on the DNA. TRBV21-1 is recorded as a pseudogene. This CDR3 spans 15 amino acids. The DNA of the CDR3 is TGTGCCACCTCGAATGAGGACAGGGCTAGTCAGCCCCAGCATTTT. Encoded protein: CATSNEDRASQPQHF.

The rearrangement links TRBV5-1 to TRBJ2-5; 14 bases line up with TRBD2. The trim removed 4 bases at V and 3 bases at J, leaving 5 bases unmatched. The germline V gene has CDR1 SGHRS and CDR2 YFSETQ. This CDR3 is 16 amino acids long. CDR3 DNA: TGCGCCAGCAGCCTGACTAGCGGGGGGGCCGAAGAGACCCAGTACTTC. Translation gives CASSLTSGGAEETQYF. Supplemented by reference TRBV5-1 and TRBJ2-5, the full variable domain reads KAGVTQTPRYLIKTRGQQVTLSCSPISGHRSVSWYQQTPGQGLQFLFEYFSETQRNKGNFPGRFSGRQFSNSRSEMNVSTLELGDSALYLCASSLTSGGAEETQYFGPGTRLLVL.

The J gene is TRBJ1-4, the V gene TRBV7-9; D possibly corresponds to TRBD1 (5 bases). The CDR3 contains 14 residues. Germline CDR1 and CDR2: SEHNR and FQNEAQ (reference sequence). Between the trimmed V and J ends, which lost 0 bases and 7 bases, there was a span of 9 bases. The CDR3 loop reads CASSLAGEGEKLFF. Here the CDR3 DNA reads TGTGCCAGCAGCTTAGCAGGGGAAGGTGAAAAACTGTTTTTT.

The table lists this clone with a count of one. The chain recombines TRBV9 with TRBJ1-4, with a possible D match to TRBD1 (5 bases). The CDR3 has 17 residues. Germline CDR1 is SGDLS and CDR2 is YYNGEE. V dropped 4 bases and J dropped 0 bases, with 16 bases sitting between them. CDR3 bases: TGTGCCAGCAGCACCGCACGGGGGGGGACAACTAATGAAAAACTGTTTTTT. Translation gives CASSTARGGTTNEKLFF.

J is TRBJ2-6 and V is TRBV5-1; unclear D gene. CDR3 length: 15 residues. From germline, CDR1 is SGHRS and CDR2 YFSETQ. With 4 bases removed from V and 4 bases from J, the gap between germline ends came to 12 bases. The CDR3 DNA reads as TGCGCCAGCAGCCCCCTATCCCCCGGGGCCAACGTCCTGACTTTC. Amino acids: CASSPLSPGANVLTF.

This chain connects TRBV20-1 to TRBJ1-2, with D tentatively TRBD1 (6 bases). This CDR3 contains 11 residues. V lost 6 bases and J lost 7, with 12 bases in between. Germline CDR1 is DFQATT and CDR2 is SNEGSKA (reference sequence). CDR3 coding DNA: TGCAGTGCGAGATGGACAGTTGGCTACACCTTC. Protein sequence: CSARWTVGYTF.

This clone has a single count. The chain carries TRBV7-8 and TRBJ1-3, with 7 bases aligning to TRBD1. V was clipped by 5 bases and J by 0 bases; unmatched bases: 7. The CDR3 is 16 amino acids. The germline CDR1 and CDR2 sequences are SGHVS and FQNEAQ. CDR3 amino acids: CASSPIPGGSGNTIYF. In nucleotides, the CDR3 is TGTGCCAGCAGCCCAATCCCAGGGGGCTCTGGAAACACCATATATTTT.

This clone has only a few counts. The genes are TRBV2 and TRBJ1-1, with 7 bases matching TRBD1. Trimming took 7 bases from V and 1 from J; bases not matched to a gene: 3. This CDR3 is built from 13 residues. The germline CDR1 and CDR2 sequences are SNHLY and FYNNEI. Here the CDR3 reads CASTGDRNTEAFF. The CDR3, as DNA: TGTGCCAGCACGGGGGACAGGAACACTGAAGCTTTCTTT.

The genes are TRBV23-1 and TRBJ2-3; D not resolved. TRBV23-1 is classed as an ORF, of uncertain function. V lost 10 bases and J lost 3, with 11 bases in between. The CDR3 loop spans 12 amino acids. DNA of the CDR3: TGCGCCATCCGTTGCCAGACAGATACGCAGTATTTT. It specifies CAIRCQTDTQYF.

The chain joins TRBV19 to TRBJ1-3, with D hard to call. V lost 2 bases and J 3 bases, leaving 11 bases between the germline ends. This CDR3 has 15 residues. Germline lookup yields CDR1 LNHDA and CDR2 SQIVND (reference sequence). CDR3: CASSISRVFGNTIYF. The CDR3 DNA follows: TGTGCCAGTAGTATATCTCGGGTGTTTGGAAACACCATATATTTT.

The rearrangement joins TRBV4-1 to TRBJ2-7; D possibly corresponds to TRBD1 (5 bases). Between the trimmed V and J ends, which lost 0 bases and 4 bases, there was a span of 13 bases. The V gene's germline CDR1 is MGHRA and CDR2 YSYEKL. The CDR3 has 15 residues. CDR3 loop: CASSQDPSGQYEQYF. The CDR3 DNA sequence: TGCGCCAGCAGCCAAGATCCGTCAGGGCAGTACGAGCAGTACTTC.

This sequence joins TRBV2 and TRBJ2-5, with TRBD1 matching over 7 bases. The V segment lost 5 bases and the J segment 2 bases; nucleotides outside the gene matches: 2. The CDR3 totals 13 residues. The germline V gene has CDR1 SNHLY and CDR2 FYNNEI. Written as DNA, the CDR3 is TGTGCCAGCAGTCGGGACAGACAAGAGACCCAGTACTTC. This encodes CASSRDRQETQYF.

This chain uses TRBV10-3 with TRBJ2-5; 12 bases line up with TRBD2. This CDR3 spans 17 amino acids. Germline V gene lookup returns CDR1 ENHRY and CDR2 SYGVKD. V lost 0 bases, J lost 5 bases, and 7 bases stayed unmatched. DNA for the CDR3: TGTGCCATCAGTGAGTCCTCTAGCGGGGGGGCATCGGAGACCCAGTACTTC. As protein: CAISESSSGGASETQYF.

CDR3 amino acids: CASSPITIQQTTGNTEAFF. CDR3 nucleotide sequence: TGTGCCAGCTCACCCATTACCATCCAGCAAACTACGGGGAACACTGAAGCTTTCTTT. This sequence joins TRBV18 and TRBJ1-1; no firm D call. The CDR3 totals 19 residues. Trimming left V 3 bases short and J 1 base short, with 24 bases between. Germline V gene sequence: CDR1 KGHSH, CDR2 LQKENI. The full variable domain, with the rest looked up from reference TRBV18 and TRBJ1-1, is NAGVMQNPRHLVRRRGQEARLRCSPMKGHSHVYWYRQLPEEGLKFMVYLQKENIIDESGMPKERFSAEFPKEGPSILRIQQVVRGDSAAYFCASSPITIQQTTGNTEAFFGQGTRLTVV.

CDR3 DNA: TGTGCCTGGAGTGTCCTGGAGCTCGGCGGAGCTTTCTTT. Its protein product is CAWSVLELGGAFF. The chain employs TRBV30 and TRBJ1-1; D gene ambiguous. V gave up 0 bases and J gave up 10 bases, with 15 bases separating them. CDR1 and CDR2 from the germline V gene are GTSNPN and SVGIG (reference sequence). The CDR3 is made up of 13 amino acids.

The V gene is TRBV29-1, the J gene TRBJ2-3, with D possibly being TRBD1 (6 bases). Between the trimmed V and J ends, which lost 7 bases and 2 bases, there was a span of 13 bases. The CDR3 has 13 residues. From germline, CDR1 is SQVTM and CDR2 ANQGSEA. The CDR3 nucleotides read TGCAGCGACCGGACAGATAACACAGATACGCAGTATTTT. Translated, it gives CSDRTDNTDTQYF.

The rearrangement joins TRBV27 to TRBJ2-7; TRBD2 matches at 7 bases. This CDR3 is 13 amino acids long. The ends lost 8 bases at V and 1 base at J; junction bases unmatched: 5. Germline lookup yields CDR1 MNHEY and CDR2 SMNVEV (reference sequence). The CDR3 loop reads CASHPGGSYEQYF. In DNA form, the CDR3 reads TGTGCCAGCCACCCCGGGGGGTCCTACGAGCAGTACTTC.

This sequence joins TRBV18 and TRBJ1-5; tentatively, D is TRBD1 (6 bases). The V end lost 2 bases, the J end lost 1 base, and 12 bases lay between the germline ends. The CDR3 covers 16 residues. Germline V gene data show CDR1 as KGHSH and CDR2 as LQKENI. The CDR3 sequence: CASSPATGGSNQPQHF. The DNA of the CDR3 is TGTGCCAGCTCACCAGCGACAGGCGGGAGCAATCAGCCCCAGCATTTT.

The chain links TRBV29-1 to TRBJ1-5, with 12 bases identical to TRBD1. CDR1 and CDR2 from the germline V gene are SQVTM and ANQGSEA. The CDR3 length is 12 residues. Unmatched junction bases numbered 1, after V lost 7 bases and J lost 6 bases. The CDR3 coding sequence is TGCAGCGCGGGACAGGGGGCTCAGCCCCAGCATTTT. Its translation is CSAGQGAQPQHF.

V usage is TRBV28 and J usage is TRBJ2-1; 9 bases fit TRBD2. Germline values: CDR1 MDHEN, CDR2 SYDVKM. There are 15 residues in the CDR3. With 5 bases clipped from V and 0 bases from J, the junction kept 2 bases outside the gene matches. CDR3 protein: CASSVAGVSYNEQFF. The CDR3 nucleotides are TGTGCCAGCAGTGTAGCGGGGGTCTCCTACAATGAGCAGTTCTTC.

The chain joins TRBV5-1 to TRBJ2-1; 8 bases are a match to TRBD2. Trimming at V came to 4 bases and at J to 4 bases, leaving 10 bases not matched to a gene. The germline V gene encodes CDR1 SGHRS and CDR2 YFSETQ. CDR3 length: 16 residues. The DNA for the CDR3 is TGCGCCAGCAGCCCCGTGGAGCGGGGGACTTACAATGAGCAGTTCTTC. Translating it yields CASSPVERGTYNEQFF. Based on the CDR3 plus reference TRBV5-1 and TRBJ2-1, the full variable domain is KAGVTQTPRYLIKTRGQQVTLSCSPISGHRSVSWYQQTPGQGLQFLFEYFSETQRNKGNFPGRFSGRQFSNSRSEMNVSTLELGDSALYLCASSPVERGTYNEQFFGPGTRLTVL.

V gene TRBV11-2 combines with J gene TRBJ1-3; D might be TRBD1 (5 bases). The CDR3 length is 16 residues. CDR1 and CDR2 (germline): SGHAT, FQNNGV. The V and J ends lost 2 bases and 3 bases respectively, with 14 bases between them. CDR3 sequence reads: CASSLSMGQFGNTIYF. As DNA, the CDR3 is TGTGCCAGCAGCTTAAGTATGGGGCAGTTTGGAAACACCATATATTTT.

V usage is TRBV5-5 and J usage is TRBJ1-1; TRBD1 might be the D (5 bases). The CDR3 loop spans 17 amino acids. Trimming took off 0 bases at V and 0 bases at J, with 15 bases between the two ends. The germline V gene has CDR1 SGHKS and CDR2 YYEKEE (reference sequence). Written as DNA, the CDR3 is TGTGCCAGCAGCTTGGTGCCGACAGAAGTAATGAACACTGAAGCTTTCTTT. This gives the protein CASSLVPTEVMNTEAFF.

The chain links TRBV15 to TRBJ2-7; a possible D gene is TRBD1 (5 bases). The CDR3 loop spans 14 amino acids. The V and J ends lost 0 bases and 1 base respectively, with 7 bases between them. From germline, CDR1 is LNHNV and CDR2 YYDKDF (reference sequence). The CDR3 loop is CATSRDKGSYEQYF. As DNA, the CDR3 is TGTGCCACCAGCAGAGATAAGGGGTCCTACGAGCAGTACTTC.